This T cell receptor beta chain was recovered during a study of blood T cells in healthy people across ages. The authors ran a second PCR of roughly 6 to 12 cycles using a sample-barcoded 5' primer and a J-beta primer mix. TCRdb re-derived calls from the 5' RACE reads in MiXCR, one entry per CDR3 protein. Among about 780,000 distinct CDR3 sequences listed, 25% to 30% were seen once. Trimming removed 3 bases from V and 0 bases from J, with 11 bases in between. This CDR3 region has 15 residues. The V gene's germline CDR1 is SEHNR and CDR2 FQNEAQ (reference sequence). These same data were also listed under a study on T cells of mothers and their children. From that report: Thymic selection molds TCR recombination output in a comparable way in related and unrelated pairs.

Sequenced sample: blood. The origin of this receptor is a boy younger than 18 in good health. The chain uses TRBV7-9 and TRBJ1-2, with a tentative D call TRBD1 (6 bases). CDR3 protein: CASSLPTGANYGYTF. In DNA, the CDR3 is TGTGCCAGCAGCTTGCCGACAGGAGCTAACTATGGCTACACCTTC. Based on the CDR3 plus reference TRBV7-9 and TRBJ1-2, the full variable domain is DTGVSQNPRHKITKRGQNVTFRCDPISEHNRLYWYRQTLGQGPEFLTYFQNEAQLEKSRLLSDRFSAERPKGSFSTLEIQRTEQGDSAMYLCASSLPTGANYGYTFGSGTRLTVV.